The clone carrying this TCR beta chain was counted only a few times. The data originate from a study of T cell changes during pregnancy in multiple sclerosis. Germline assignment: CDR1 LNHDA and CDR2 SQIVND (reference sequence). V was clipped by 1 base and J by 4 bases, with 7 bases between them. The CDR3 is 13 residues long. The table came from immunoSEQ multiplex PCR; TCRdb's copy has only in-frame clones and leaves some out. The top ten hold around 0.25% of the sample, which has some 52,000 clones, around 92% seen once. This TCR came from a female donor with multiple sclerosis, enrolled in a pregnancy study. The material sequenced was CD4+ T cells from peripheral blood mononuclear cells, taken in the third trimester of pregnancy. The V gene is TRBV19, the J gene TRBJ1-1; TRBD1 might be the D (5 bases). Written as DNA, the CDR3 is TGTGCCAGTAGTATAGTGGGGGGCACTGAAGCTTTCTTT. Amino acid sequence: CASSIVGGTEAFF.